One sample yielded the 21 T cell receptor beta chains listed below, sequenced in a study of cytomegalovirus exposure and HLA in healthy donors. PCR primers comprised 60 Vbeta and 13 Jbeta primers. TCRdb's table, derived via immunoSEQ multiplex PCR, lists solely in-frame clones and lacks some. The table records some 71,000 clones, about 76% of them present only once. Material: PBMCs. These receptors were collected from a man between 18 and 29 years old in good health and CMV-seronegative.

V and J are TRBV7-3 and TRBJ2-1; the match to TRBD1 covers 7 bases. Germline V lookup: CDR1 SGHTA, CDR2 FQGTGA. The ends lost 4 bases at V and 6 bases at J; junction bases unmatched: 12. The CDR3 runs to 16 residues. In nucleotides, the CDR3 is TGTGCCAGCAGCTCAGAACCGGGACAGTTACTCAATGAGCAGTTCTTC. Translated, it gives CASSSEPGQLLNEQFF.

This sequence joins TRBV6-5 and TRBJ2-3; weak D call: TRBD1 (5 bases). With 3 bases removed from V and 8 bases from J, the gap between germline ends came to 12 bases. The CDR3 length is 13 residues. Germline CDR1 is MNHEY and CDR2 is SVGAGI. CDR3 nucleotides: TGTGCCAGCAGTTATGACAGTTTCGGTACGCAGTATTTT. Translated: CASSYDSFGTQYF.

The gene calls are TRBV10-2 and TRBJ2-3, with 8 nucleotides matching TRBD1. V shed 6 bases, J shed 3 bases, and the junction held 14 bases outside the gene matches. Germline CDR1 WSHSY, CDR2 SAAADI. This CDR3 comprises 17 residues. Here the CDR3 reads CASSLQGVVDGTDTQYF. CDR3 bases: TGCGCCAGCAGCCTACAGGGGGTTGTTGATGGTACAGATACGCAGTATTTT.

V gene TRBV10-3 combines with J gene TRBJ1-1; TRBD1 matches at 9 bases. V shed 6 bases and J 1 base; nucleotides not matched to a gene: 6. The CDR3 runs to 15 residues. The germline V gene has CDR1 ENHRY and CDR2 SYGVKD. The CDR3 sequence: CAIRADRGKNTEAFF. The CDR3 DNA reads TGTGCCATCAGAGCGGACAGGGGAAAGAACACTGAAGCTTTCTTT.

The J gene is TRBJ2-3, the V gene TRBV5-4; D is possibly TRBD1 (5 bases). This CDR3 spans 16 amino acids. The germline V gene encodes CDR1 SGHNT and CDR2 YYREEE (reference sequence). V gave up 0 bases and J gave up 2 bases, with 13 bases separating them. For the CDR3, the DNA is TGTGCCAGCAGCTTGGGGCAGGGAACCTACACAGATACGCAGTATTTT. As protein: CASSLGQGTYTDTQYF. The whole variable domain, remainder taken from reference TRBV5-4 and TRBJ2-3, is ETGVTQSPTHLIKTRGQQVTLRCSSQSGHNTVSWYQQALGQGPQFIFQYYREEENGRGNFPPRFSGLQFPNYSSELNVNALELDDSALYLCASSLGQGTYTDTQYFGPGTRLTVL.

In this sample, this clone turned up a few times. The rearrangement joins TRBV5-1 to TRBJ2-1; 9 bases line up with TRBD2. The CDR3 runs 14 residues. V lost 5 bases, J lost 2 bases, and 2 bases stayed unmatched. Germline values: CDR1 SGHRS, CDR2 YFSETQ. CDR3 region: CASRAGGAYNEQFF. The CDR3 DNA reads as TGCGCCAGCAGGGCGGGGGGGGCCTACAATGAGCAGTTCTTC. Supplemented by reference TRBV5-1 and TRBJ2-1, the full variable domain reads KAGVTQTPRYLIKTRGQQVTLSCSPISGHRSVSWYQQTPGQGLQFLFEYFSETQRNKGNFPGRFSGRQFSNSRSEMNVSTLELGDSALYLCASRAGGAYNEQFFGPGTRLTVL.

This sequence joins TRBV29-1 and TRBJ1-4; D call uncertain. The length of the CDR3 is 12 residues. V lost 2 bases, J lost 4 bases, and 5 bases lay in between. Germline V gives CDR1 SQVTM, CDR2 ANQGSEA. This CDR3 reads CSVETGNEKLFF. The CDR3 DNA reads TGCAGCGTTGAAACGGGTAATGAAAAACTGTTTTTT. The full variable domain, in which reference TRBV29-1 and TRBJ1-4 provide the parts outside the CDR3, is SAVISQKPSRDICQRGTSLTIQCQVDSQVTMMFWYRQQPGQSLTLIATANQGSEATYESGFVIDKFPISRPNLTFSTLTVSNMSPEDSSIYLCSVETGNEKLFFGSGTQLSVL.

The CDR3 spells CASSARDSPTSSGANVLTF. CDR3 DNA: TGCGCCAGCAGCGCCCGGGACAGCCCAACCAGCTCTGGGGCCAACGTCCTGACTTTC. The chain has TRBV5-1 and TRBJ2-6; TRBD1 agrees at 7 bases. Germline V gene sequence: CDR1 SGHRS, CDR2 YFSETQ. The CDR3 has 19 amino acids. Trimming took 4 bases from V and 0 from J; bases not matched to a gene: 13.

The chain is built from TRBV6-6 and TRBJ1-1; TRBD1 is a possible D gene (6 bases). The CDR3 consists of 14 residues. Germline V CDR1 and CDR2: MNHNY, SVGAGI (reference sequence). V lost 5 bases and J 1 base, leaving 11 bases between the germline ends. The CDR3 bases are TGTGCCAGCAGTCCGGGACAAACGAACACTGAAGCTTTCTTT. Amino acid sequence: CASSPGQTNTEAFF.

The chain combines TRBV2 with TRBJ1-6, with D possibly being TRBD1 (5 bases). The CDR3 is 16 amino acids. Germline V gene sequence: CDR1 SNHLY, CDR2 FYNNEI. Trimming took 5 bases from V and 0 from J, leaving 11 bases between them. The CDR3 region is CASSRDGSSYNSPLHF. CDR3 nucleotides: TGTGCCAGCAGTAGGGACGGGAGCTCCTATAATTCACCCCTCCACTTT.

The chain recombines TRBV5-4 with TRBJ1-3; D is undetermined. The CDR3 is 14 amino acids. V was cut by 0 bases and J by 6 bases, with 10 bases left in between. CDR1 is SGHNT and CDR2 is YYREEE in the germline V gene (reference sequence). The CDR3 nucleotides are TGTGCCAGCAGCTTGGGGCAGGATGAAAACACCATATATTTT. Translated: CASSLGQDENTIYF.

The chain has TRBV7-9 and TRBJ2-5; the match to TRBD2 covers 13 bases. Germline V gene data show CDR1 as SEHNR and CDR2 as FQNEAQ (reference sequence). The junction had 13 bases not matched to a gene; V was cut back by 5 bases and J by 7 bases. There are 17 residues in the CDR3. CDR3 loop: CASSIRLAGGGGVTQYF. The CDR3 DNA follows: TGTGCCAGCAGCATCCGACTAGCGGGGGGCGGTGGTGTGACCCAGTACTTC.

The gene calls are TRBV5-4 and TRBJ2-5; TRBD2 agrees at 7 bases. The CDR3 is 16 amino acids. Germline V gene lookup returns CDR1 SGHNT and CDR2 YYREEE (reference sequence). Unmatched junction bases numbered 14, after V lost 0 bases and J lost 9 bases. CDR3 residues: CASSLVRTRGRAAQYF. For the CDR3, the DNA is TGTGCCAGCAGCTTGGTCCGGACTAGGGGACGGGCGGCCCAGTACTTC.

CDR3 residues: CASSRGGQGYEQYV. CDR3 sequence (DNA): TGTGCCAGCAGCCGGGGGGGACAGGGCTACGAGCAGTACGTC. The gene calls are TRBV7-9 and TRBJ2-7, with D perhaps TRBD1 (9 bases). CDR1 and CDR2 (germline): SEHNR, FQNEAQ (reference sequence). The V end was cut by 5 bases, the J end by 3 bases, with 14 bases between. The CDR3 has 14 amino acids.

The V call is TRBV7-2, the J call TRBJ2-2; tentatively, D is TRBD1 (5 bases). The CDR3 spans 13 residues. V was clipped by 1 base and J by 7 bases, with 7 bases between them. Germline V gene lookup returns CDR1 SGHTA and CDR2 FQGNSA. The CDR3 DNA reads as TGTGCCAGCAGCTTAGACAGGCACGGGGAGCTGTTTTTT. It specifies CASSLDRHGELFF.

The V call is TRBV6-5, the J call TRBJ1-5, with a tentative D call TRBD1 (6 bases). Germline CDR1 MNHEY, CDR2 SVGAGI. Trimming removed 4 bases at V and 5 bases at J, with 9 bases between. This CDR3 contains 13 residues. The CDR3 reads CASSSRGDQPQHF. The CDR3 region has the DNA TGTGCCAGCAGTTCCAGGGGAGATCAGCCCCAGCATTTT.

The V and J genes are TRBV7-8 and TRBJ1-1, with a tentative D call TRBD1 (5 bases). CDR3 size: 15 residues. Trimming cost V 1 base and J 6 bases, with 15 bases left between them. Germline CDR1 and CDR2: SGHVS and FQNEAQ. In DNA form, the CDR3 reads TGTGCCAGCAGCTTAGTGCAGGGAACGAAATCTGAAGCTTTCTTT. It translates to CASSLVQGTKSEAFF.

The chain employs TRBV13 and TRBJ2-2; TRBD2 might be the D (6 bases). CDR1 is PRHDT, CDR2 FYEKMQ, per germline (reference sequence). This CDR3 is 16 amino acids long. V shed 1 base and J shed 6 bases, with 15 bases lying between them. In nucleotides, the CDR3 is TGTGCCAGCAGCTTAGTGGGCCCCGGGGGTCCCGGGGAGCTGTTTTTT. This gives the protein CASSLVGPGGPGELFF. The entire variable domain, with the rest obtained from reference TRBV13 and TRBJ2-2, is as follows: AAGVIQSPRHLIKEKRETATLKCYPIPRHDTVYWYQQGPGQDPQFLISFYEKMQSDKGSIPDRFSAQQFSDYHSELNMSSLELGDSALYFCASSLVGPGGPGELFFGEGSRLTVL.

The chain has TRBV10-3 and TRBJ1-6, with 9 nucleotides matching TRBD1. Germline V CDR1 and CDR2: ENHRY, SYGVKD. The CDR3 contains 17 residues. The ends lost 7 bases at V and 3 bases at J; junction bases unmatched: 10. CDR3 protein: CAIKGQGKDGYNSPLHF. CDR3 sequence (DNA): TGTGCCATCAAGGGACAGGGCAAGGACGGCTATAATTCACCCCTCCACTTT.

V usage is TRBV11-2 and J usage is TRBJ2-1; 8 bases match TRBD2. J was trimmed by 10 bases and V by 5 bases; bases with no gene match: 16. The germline CDR1 and CDR2 sequences are SGHAT and FQNNGV. This CDR3 is built from 16 residues. CDR3 residues: CASSKSGGRFPLEQFF. CDR3 DNA sequence: TGTGCCAGCAGCAAAAGCGGGGGCCGTTTCCCCCTAGAGCAGTTCTTC. Full variable domain (remainder filled in from reference TRBV11-2 and TRBJ2-1): EAGVAQSPRYKIIEKRQSVAFWCNPISGHATLYWYQQILGQGPKLLIQFQNNGVVDDSQLPKDRFSAERLKGVDSTLKIQPAKLEDSAVYLCASSKSGGRFPLEQFFGPGTRLTVL.

The rearrangement uses TRBV7-8 and TRBJ1-3; D is undetermined. This CDR3 contains 15 residues. Germline V gene lookup returns CDR1 SGHVS and CDR2 FQNEAQ. With 4 bases removed from V and 1 base from J, the gap between germline ends came to 11 bases. CDR3: CASSSSVLSGNTIYF. CDR3 DNA sequence: TGTGCCAGCAGCTCTAGCGTATTATCTGGAAACACCATATATTTT.